These T cell receptor beta chains were read from a single sample in a study of OX40 agonist ivuxolimab in advanced cancers. Only in-frame clones appear in the TCRdb table, and some are missing; sequencing was by immunoSEQ multiplex PCR. The table includes fewer than 65,000 clones, around 89% detected once. The source was CD4+ or CD8+ T cells sorted from blood, collected in a trial of the OX40 agonist ivuxolimab. These receptors were taken from an adult with an advanced solid tumor such as melanoma, head and neck, liver or kidney cancer. CDR3s include the opening cysteine and the closing phenylalanine or tryptophan. D genes are given only for firm matches. Not every row has a clone size; where given, it reads once, few, many or a size class.

V: TRBV29-1; J: TRBJ2-1; D: NA; length: 11; size: once; CDR3: CSVEYYNEQFF; DNA: TGCAGCGTGGAATATTACAATGAGCAGTTCTTC
V: TRBV5-1; J: TRBJ1-3; D: NA; length: 14; size: NA; CDR3: CASSLGFSGNTIYF; DNA: TGCGCCAGCAGCTTGGGGTTCTCTGGAAACACCATATATTTT
V: TRBV28; J: TRBJ2-5; D: NA; length: 14; size: NA; CDR3: CASSARDNQETQYF; DNA: TGTGCCAGCAGTGCCCGGGACAACCAAGAGACCCAGTACTTC
V: TRBV10-3; J: TRBJ2-7; D: TRBD2; length: 16; size: NA; CDR3: CAISETQGLAQVEQYF; DNA: TGTGCCATCAGTGAGACTCAGGGACTAGCTCAGGTCGAGCAGTACTTC
V: TRBV5-1; J: TRBJ2-1; D: NA; length: 17; size: NA; CDR3: CASSSGKDLYSYNEQFF; DNA: TGCGCCAGCAGCTCTGGCAAAGACCTATACTCCTACAATGAGCAGTTCTTC
V: TRBV19; J: TRBJ2-2; D: NA; length: 11; size: NA; CDR3: CASRGTGELFF; DNA: TGTGCCAGTAGGGGTACCGGGGAGCTGTTTTTT
V: TRBV7-6; J: TRBJ2-1; D: TRBD1; length: 16; size: NA; CDR3: CASSPPSSSRGNEQFF; DNA: TGTGCCAGCAGCCCCCCATCCTCGAGCAGGGGGAATGAGCAGTTCTTC
V: TRBV5-1; J: TRBJ2-6; D: TRBD2; length: 20; size: NA; CDR3: CASSLFTSGMADSGANVLTF; DNA: TGCGCCAGCAGCTTGTTTACTAGCGGGATGGCTGACTCTGGGGCCAACGTCCTGACTTTC
V: TRBV6-1; J: TRBJ2-2; D: TRBD1; length: 15; size: NA; CDR3: CASFTGGAGTGELFF; DNA: TGTGCCAGCTTTACAGGGGGCGCGGGCACCGGGGAGCTGTTTTTT
V: TRBV27; J: TRBJ2-5; D: NA; length: 14; size: once; CDR3: CASSLGSSRETQYF; DNA: TGTGCCAGCAGTTTAGGTTCCAGTCGGGAGACCCAGTACTTC
V: TRBV7-8; J: TRBJ2-3; D: NA; length: 16; size: NA; CDR3: CASSLPYRTITDTQYF; DNA: TGTGCCAGCAGCTTACCCTATCGGACTATCACAGATACGCAGTATTTT
V: TRBV30; J: TRBJ2-2; D: NA; length: 14; size: few; CDR3: CAWHRQMNTGELFF; DNA: TGTGCCTGGCATCGACAGATGAACACCGGGGAGCTGTTTTTT
V: TRBV28; J: TRBJ1-2; D: NA; length: 14; size: once; CDR3: CASSLMGGDYGYTF; DNA: TGTGCCAGCAGTTTAATGGGGGGCGACTATGGCTACACCTTC
V: TRBV6-6; J: TRBJ1-2; D: NA; length: 12; size: NA; CDR3: CASSYKDYGYTF; DNA: TGTGCCAGCAGTTACAAGGACTATGGCTACACCTTC
V: TRBV10-3; J: TRBJ1-1; D: NA; length: 15; size: NA; CDR3: CAISESGDSRTEAFF; DNA: TGTGCCATCAGTGAATCAGGGGATTCACGGACTGAAGCTTTCTTT
V: TRBV30; J: TRBJ2-7; D: NA; length: 14; size: few; CDR3: CAWSVPGETYEQYF; DNA: TGTGCCTGGAGTGTACCGGGGGAAACCTACGAGCAGTACTTC
V: TRBV28; J: TRBJ2-7; D: TRBD1; length: 16; size: NA; CDR3: CASSYRDRVKLLEQYF; DNA: TGTGCCAGCAGCTACCGGGACAGGGTTAAACTACTCGAGCAGTACTTC
V: TRBV5-6; J: TRBJ2-7; D: NA; length: 17; size: once; CDR3: CASSLALFRASSYEQYF; DNA: TGTGCCAGCAGCTTGGCTTTATTCCGGGCTAGCTCCTACGAGCAGTACTTC
V: TRBV11-1; J: TRBJ1-1; D: TRBD1; length: 15; size: few; CDR3: CASSPNRGLATEAFF; DNA: TGTGCCAGCAGCCCTAACAGGGGGCTTGCGACTGAAGCTTTCTTT
V: TRBV30; J: TRBJ1-3; D: TRBD1; length: 13; size: NA; CDR3: CAWAQGARNTIYF; DNA: TGTGCCTGGGCACAGGGGGCGCGAAACACCATATATTTT
V: TRBV6-6; J: TRBJ1-1; D: NA; length: 12; size: NA; CDR3: CASSFREQGAFF; DNA: TGTGCCAGCAGCTTCCGGGAGCAAGGAGCTTTCTTT
V: TRBV7-2; J: TRBJ1-4; D: NA; length: 11; size: NA; CDR3: CASSSGEKLFF; DNA: TGTGCCAGCAGCTCCGGTGAAAAACTGTTTTTT
V: TRBV4-2; J: TRBJ2-5; D: NA; length: 15; size: NA; CDR3: CASSPGDSVEETQYF; DNA: TGTGCCAGCAGCCCGGGGGACAGTGTGGAAGAGACCCAGTACTTC
V: TRBV15; J: TRBJ1-1; D: TRBD1; length: 12; size: NA; CDR3: CATRSTGAEAFF; DNA: TGTGCCACCAGGAGTACAGGGGCTGAAGCTTTCTTT
V: TRBV5-1; J: TRBJ2-2; D: NA; length: 16; size: NA; CDR3: CASSPTGTSNTGELFF; DNA: TGCGCCAGCAGCCCGACCGGGACCTCGAACACCGGGGAGCTGTTTTTT
V: TRBV11-2; J: TRBJ2-7; D: NA; length: 17; size: NA; CDR3: CASSLRFMPLASYEQYF; DNA: TGTGCCAGCAGCTTACGTTTTATGCCACTAGCCTCCTACGAGCAGTACTTC
V: TRBV18; J: TRBJ2-1; D: NA; length: 14; size: NA; CDR3: CASSPPSGGREQFF; DNA: TGTGCCAGCTCACCACCTTCGGGGGGCAGGGAGCAGTTCTTC
V: TRBV19; J: TRBJ2-1; D: TRBD1; length: 15; size: NA; CDR3: CASSMGQGAGNEQFF; DNA: TGTGCCAGTAGTATGGGTCAGGGGGCAGGCAATGAGCAGTTCTTC
V: TRBV6-1; J: TRBJ1-3; D: TRBD1; length: 15; size: NA; CDR3: CASSGTGTGGNTIYF; DNA: TGTGCCAGCAGTGGAACCGGGACAGGGGGAAACACCATATATTTT
V: TRBV15; J: TRBJ1-4; D: NA; length: 14; size: few; CDR3: CATSLRTPNEKLFF; DNA: TGTGCCACCAGCCTCAGGACCCCCAATGAAAAACTGTTTTTT
V: TRBV30; J: TRBJ1-5; D: NA; length: 14; size: once; CDR3: CAWSVRQFNQPQHF; DNA: TGTGCCTGGAGTGTACGTCAATTCAATCAGCCCCAGCATTTT
V: TRBV7-6; J: TRBJ1-3; D: NA; length: 15; size: NA; CDR3: CASSPQEWSGNTIYF; DNA: TGTGCCAGCAGTCCACAGGAATGGTCTGGAAACACCATATATTTT
V: TRBV7-2; J: TRBJ2-2; D: NA; length: 14; size: NA; CDR3: CASTTDPAAGELFF; DNA: TGTGCCAGCACCACAGACCCCGCCGCCGGGGAGCTGTTTTTT
V: TRBV4-2; J: TRBJ2-3; D: NA; length: 14; size: NA; CDR3: CASSQDSPTDTQYF; DNA: TGTGCCAGCAGCCAAGATAGCCCCACAGATACGCAGTATTTT
V: TRBV7-2; J: TRBJ1-5; D: NA; length: 12; size: NA; CDR3: CASSLAHQPQHF; DNA: TGTGCCAGCAGCTTAGCTCATCAGCCCCAGCATTTT
V: TRBV15; J: TRBJ2-7; D: NA; length: 14; size: once; CDR3: CATSRDQDGGEQYF; DNA: TGTGCCACCAGCAGAGATCAAGATGGGGGCGAGCAGTACTTC
V: TRBV5-6; J: TRBJ1-1; D: NA; length: 13; size: NA; CDR3: CASSLVAGAGAFF; DNA: TGTGCCAGCAGCTTGGTTGCGGGAGCAGGAGCTTTCTTT
V: TRBV20-1; J: TRBJ2-6; D: NA; length: 11; size: NA; CDR3: CSARGANVLTF; DNA: TGCAGTGCTAGAGGGGCCAACGTCCTGACTTTC
V: TRBV5-1; J: TRBJ1-4; D: NA; length: 15; size: NA; CDR3: CASSLVGTTNEKLFF; DNA: TGCGCCAGCAGCTTGGTGGGAACGACTAATGAAAAACTGTTTTTT
V: TRBV27; J: TRBJ2-7; D: NA; length: 18; size: NA; CDR3: CASTLRTVSPGKGVEQYF; DNA: TGTGCCAGCACCCTTCGGACGGTTTCCCCCGGCAAAGGTGTCGAGCAGTACTTC
V: TRBV19; J: TRBJ2-2; D: TRBD1; length: 14; size: NA; CDR3: CASSTAGGTGELFF; DNA: TGTGCCAGTAGTACCGCAGGGGGCACCGGGGAGCTGTTTTTT
V: TRBV18; J: TRBJ1-5; D: NA; length: 14; size: NA; CDR3: CASSPARAEQPQHF; DNA: TGTGCCAGCTCACCGGCTAGGGCCGAACAGCCCCAGCATTTT
V: TRBV28; J: TRBJ2-2; D: NA; length: 15; size: few; CDR3: CASSLSAGNTGELFF; DNA: TGTGCCAGCAGTTTATCGGCCGGGAACACCGGGGAGCTGTTTTTT
V: TRBV7-2; J: TRBJ1-1; D: TRBD1; length: 13; size: NA; CDR3: CASSTGQVTEAFF; DNA: TGTGCCAGCAGCACCGGACAGGTCACTGAAGCTTTCTTT
V: TRBV6-1; J: TRBJ2-3; D: NA; length: 14; size: NA; CDR3: CASRHTLSGTGQYF; DNA: TGTGCCAGCAGACACACGTTGTCGGGGACTGGGCAGTATTTT
V: TRBV5-8; J: TRBJ1-2; D: NA; length: 12; size: NA; CDR3: CASSTTGYGYTF; DNA: TGTGCCAGCAGCACCACAGGATATGGCTACACCTTC
V: TRBV2; J: TRBJ2-1; D: TRBD2; length: 14; size: NA; CDR3: CASSEQLAGDEQFF; DNA: TGTGCCAGCAGTGAACAACTAGCGGGAGATGAGCAGTTCTTC
V: TRBV6-1; J: TRBJ1-2; D: TRBD1; length: 14; size: NA; CDR3: CASRGGQGDYGYTF; DNA: TGTGCCAGCAGGGGGGGACAGGGCGACTATGGCTACACCTTC
V: TRBV7-2; J: TRBJ1-4; D: NA; length: 13; size: NA; CDR3: CASSRGRREKLFF; DNA: TGTGCCAGCAGTCGGGGCCGCAGGGAAAAACTGTTTTTT
V: TRBV15; J: TRBJ1-5; D: NA; length: 17; size: NA; CDR3: CATSSGDTGTINQPQHF; DNA: TGTGCCACCAGCAGTGGCGACACCGGGACAATCAATCAGCCCCAGCATTTT
V: TRBV7-9; J: TRBJ1-1; D: NA; length: 12; size: NA; CDR3: CASSFTNTEAFF; DNA: TGTGCCAGCAGCTTTACGAACACTGAAGCTTTCTTT
V: TRBV5-4; J: TRBJ1-2; D: NA; length: 11; size: NA; CDR3: CASSSESYYTF; DNA: TGTGCCAGCAGCTCGGAATCCTACTACACCTTC
V: TRBV7-7; J: TRBJ2-3; D: TRBD2; length: 15; size: NA; CDR3: CASSLTSGRTDTQYF; DNA: TGTGCTAGCAGCCTCACTAGCGGGCGCACAGATACGCAGTATTTT